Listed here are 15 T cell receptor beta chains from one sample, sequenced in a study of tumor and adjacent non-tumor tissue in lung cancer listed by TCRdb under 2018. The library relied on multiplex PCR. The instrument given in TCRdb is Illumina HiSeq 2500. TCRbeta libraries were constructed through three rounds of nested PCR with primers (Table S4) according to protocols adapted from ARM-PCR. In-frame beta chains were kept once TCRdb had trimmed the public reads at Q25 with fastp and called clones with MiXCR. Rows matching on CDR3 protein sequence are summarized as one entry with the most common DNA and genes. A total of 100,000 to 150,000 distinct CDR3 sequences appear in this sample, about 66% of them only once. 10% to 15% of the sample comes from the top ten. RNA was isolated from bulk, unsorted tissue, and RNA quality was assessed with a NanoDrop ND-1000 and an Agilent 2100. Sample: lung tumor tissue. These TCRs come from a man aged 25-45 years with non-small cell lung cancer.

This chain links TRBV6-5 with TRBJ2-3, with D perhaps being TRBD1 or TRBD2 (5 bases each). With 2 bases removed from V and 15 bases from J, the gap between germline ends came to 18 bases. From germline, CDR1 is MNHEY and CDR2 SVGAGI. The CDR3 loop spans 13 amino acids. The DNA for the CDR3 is TGTGCCAGCAGTTACCCCCAGGGAGATATGCACTATTTT. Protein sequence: CASSYPQGDMHYF.

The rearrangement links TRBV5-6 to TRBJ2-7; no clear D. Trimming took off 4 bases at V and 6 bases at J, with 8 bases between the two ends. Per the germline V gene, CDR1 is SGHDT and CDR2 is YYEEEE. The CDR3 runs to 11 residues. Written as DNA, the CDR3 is TGTGCCAGCAGCAGAGGATTCGAGCAGTACTTC. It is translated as CASSRGFEQYF.

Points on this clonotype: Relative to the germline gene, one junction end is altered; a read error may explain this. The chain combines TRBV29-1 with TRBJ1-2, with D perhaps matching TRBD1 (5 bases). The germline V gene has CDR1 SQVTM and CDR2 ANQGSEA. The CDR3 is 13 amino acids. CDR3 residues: CSEGSGTYYGYTF. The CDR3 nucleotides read TGCAGCGAGGGGTCGGGTACGTACTACGGCTACACCTTC.

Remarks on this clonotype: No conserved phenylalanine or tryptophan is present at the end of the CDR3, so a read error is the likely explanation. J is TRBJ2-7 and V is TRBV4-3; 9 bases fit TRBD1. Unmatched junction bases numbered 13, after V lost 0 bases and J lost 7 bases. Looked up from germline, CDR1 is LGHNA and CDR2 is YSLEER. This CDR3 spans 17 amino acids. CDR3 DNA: TGCGCCAGCAGCCAAGATCCCTACGGACAGGGGCGTTATGAGCAGTACTCC. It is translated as CASSQDPYGQGRYEQYS.

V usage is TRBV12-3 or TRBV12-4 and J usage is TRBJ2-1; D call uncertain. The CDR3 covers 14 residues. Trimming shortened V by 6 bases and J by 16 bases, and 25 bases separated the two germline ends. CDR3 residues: CASSPLETDNGQFF. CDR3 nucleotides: TGTGCCAGCAGCCCATTGGAGACTGACAATGGGCAATTCTTC.

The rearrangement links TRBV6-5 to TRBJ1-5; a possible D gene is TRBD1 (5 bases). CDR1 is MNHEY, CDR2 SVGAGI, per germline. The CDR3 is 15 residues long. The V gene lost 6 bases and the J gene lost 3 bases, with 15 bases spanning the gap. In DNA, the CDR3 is TGTGCCAGCAGAGTAGGTGGACACGACAATCAGCCCCAGCATTTT. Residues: CASRVGGHDNQPQHF.

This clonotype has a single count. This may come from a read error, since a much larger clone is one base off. The CDR3 DNA reads TGTGCCAGCAGCCAAGATAACCGAGGGGGGGTCCTAAACGAGCAGTACTTC. It translates to CASSQDNRGGVLNEQYF. The chain recombines TRBV4-2 with TRBJ2-7; D might be TRBD2 (7 bases). CDR1 is LGHNA and CDR2 is YNFKEQ in the germline V gene. The CDR3 has 17 residues. V was clipped by 0 bases and J by 5 bases, with 20 bases between them.

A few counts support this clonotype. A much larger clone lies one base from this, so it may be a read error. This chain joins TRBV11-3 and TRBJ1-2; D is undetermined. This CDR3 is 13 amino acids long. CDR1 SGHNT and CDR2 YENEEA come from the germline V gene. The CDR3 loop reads CVSSLRANYGYTF. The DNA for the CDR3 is TGTGTCAGCAGCTTAAGGGCTAACTATGGCTACACCTTC.

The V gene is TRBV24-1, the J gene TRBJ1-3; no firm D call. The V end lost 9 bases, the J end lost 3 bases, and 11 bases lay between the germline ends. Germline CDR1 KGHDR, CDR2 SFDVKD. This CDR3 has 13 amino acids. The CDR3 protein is CATRGGLGNTIYF. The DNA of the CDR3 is TGTGCCACCCGAGGAGGGCTTGGAAACACCATATATTTT.

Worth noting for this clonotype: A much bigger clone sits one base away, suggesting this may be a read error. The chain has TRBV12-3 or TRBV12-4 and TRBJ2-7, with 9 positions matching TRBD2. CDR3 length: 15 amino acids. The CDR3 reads CTSSSAGGSSYEQYF. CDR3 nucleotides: TGTACCAGCAGTTCCGCGGGAGGGTCGTCCTACGAGCAGTACTTC.

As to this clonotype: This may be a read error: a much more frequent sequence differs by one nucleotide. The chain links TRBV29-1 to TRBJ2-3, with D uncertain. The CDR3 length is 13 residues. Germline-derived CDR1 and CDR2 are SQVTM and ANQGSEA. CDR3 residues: CNVDQAKTDTQYF. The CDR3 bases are TGCAACGTTGATCAGGCGAAAACAGATACGCAGTATTTT.

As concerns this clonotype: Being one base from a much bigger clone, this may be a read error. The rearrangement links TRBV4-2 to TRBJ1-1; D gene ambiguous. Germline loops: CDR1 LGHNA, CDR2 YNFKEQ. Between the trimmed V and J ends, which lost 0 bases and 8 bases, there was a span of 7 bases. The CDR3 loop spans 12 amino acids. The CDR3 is CASSQEDGEAFF. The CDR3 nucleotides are TGTGCCAGCAGCCAAGAGGACGGGGAAGCTTTCTTT.

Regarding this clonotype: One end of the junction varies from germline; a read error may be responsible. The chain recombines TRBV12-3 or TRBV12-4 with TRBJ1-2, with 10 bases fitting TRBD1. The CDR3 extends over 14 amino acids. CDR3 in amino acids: CASSQGQGSYGYIF. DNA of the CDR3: TGTGCCAGTAGTCAGGGACAGGGGAGCTATGGCTACATCTTC.

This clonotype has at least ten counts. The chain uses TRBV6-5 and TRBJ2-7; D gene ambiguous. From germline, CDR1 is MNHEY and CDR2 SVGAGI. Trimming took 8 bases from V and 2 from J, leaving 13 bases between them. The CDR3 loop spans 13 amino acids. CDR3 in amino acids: CASGPTPPYEQYF. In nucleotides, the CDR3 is TGTGCCAGCGGTCCCACACCTCCCTACGAGCAGTACTTC.

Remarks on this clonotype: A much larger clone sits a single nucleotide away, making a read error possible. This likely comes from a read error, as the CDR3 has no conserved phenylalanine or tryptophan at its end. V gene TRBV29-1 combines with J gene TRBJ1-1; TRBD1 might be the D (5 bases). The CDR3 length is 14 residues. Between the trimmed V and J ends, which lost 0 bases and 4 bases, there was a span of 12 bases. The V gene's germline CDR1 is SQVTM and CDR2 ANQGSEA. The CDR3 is CSVEDIKRGTEAFI. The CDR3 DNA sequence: TGCAGCGTTGAAGATATAAAGAGGGGCACTGAAGCTTTCATT.